One sample yielded the 6 T cell receptor beta chains listed below, sequenced in a study of identifying expanded T cells in peripheral blood. Generated by immunoSEQ multiplex PCR, the TCRdb table keeps only in-frame clones and is missing some. Among under 120,000 clones listed, around 89% were seen once. What was sequenced was blood. These receptors all stem from a person between 18 and 69 years old in good health.

This chain uses TRBV19 with TRBJ2-5; 7 nucleotides agree with TRBD1. CDR1 is LNHDA and CDR2 is SQIVND in the germline V gene (reference sequence). J gave up 4 bases and V 1 base, and 3 bases lay outside the gene matches. The CDR3 is 14 amino acids. This CDR3 reads CASSIGYRGETQYF. The CDR3 DNA reads TGTGCCAGTAGTATAGGATACAGGGGAGAGACCCAGTACTTC.

This rearrangement joins TRBV15 to TRBJ2-1; no clear D gene. V dropped 2 bases and J dropped 7 bases, with 15 bases sitting between them. Germline V lookup: CDR1 LNHNV, CDR2 YYDKDF (reference sequence). The length of the CDR3 is 15 residues. CDR3 in DNA: TGTGCCACCAGCAGAACCCCACCAATAGCAAATGAGCAGTTCTTC. Amino acid sequence: CATSRTPPIANEQFF.

The CDR3 spells CASSLRRTANTGELFF. CDR3 DNA: TGTGCCAGCAGTTTGCGAAGGACAGCGAACACCGGGGAGCTGTTTTTT. The V gene is TRBV5-5, the J gene TRBJ2-2; the D gene is possibly TRBD1 (6 bases). The germline V and J ends were trimmed by 5 bases and 0 bases, with 14 bases remaining between them. The CDR3 runs 16 residues. Germline loops: CDR1 SGHKS, CDR2 YYEKEE (reference sequence).

This clone was counted a single time. The rearrangement uses TRBV4-3 and TRBJ1-1; maybe TRBD1 (5 bases). CDR3 length: 17 amino acids. Trimming took off 2 bases at V and 7 bases at J, with 23 bases between the two ends. Germline V gene sequence: CDR1 LGHNA, CDR2 YSLEER. The CDR3 loop reads CASSQIYSPQGLGEAFF. In DNA, the CDR3 is TGCGCCAGCAGCCAAATTTACTCCCCGCAGGGTTTAGGTGAAGCTTTCTTT.

V usage is TRBV18 and J usage is TRBJ2-7, with D possibly matching TRBD2 (6 bases). Germline V gene data show CDR1 as KGHSH and CDR2 as LQKENI. V lost 0 bases, J lost 1 base, and 10 bases lay in between. This CDR3 is 15 amino acids long. The CDR3, as DNA: TGTGCCAGCTCACCACCCCTAGCGCGATCCTACGAGCAGTACTTC. This codes for CASSPPLARSYEQYF. The variable domain in full, completed from reference TRBV18 and TRBJ2-7, reads NAGVMQNPRHLVRRRGQEARLRCSPMKGHSHVYWYRQLPEEGLKFMVYLQKENIIDESGMPKERFSAEFPKEGPSILRIQQVVRGDSAAYFCASSPPLARSYEQYFGPGTRLTVT.

The chain employs TRBV6-5 and TRBJ1-2; tentative D call: TRBD1 (5 bases). Germline V gene data show CDR1 as MNHEY and CDR2 as SVGAGI. Trimming left V 7 bases short and J 2 bases short, with 14 bases between. CDR3 length equals 14 residues. In nucleotides, the CDR3 is TGTGCCAGCAACCCCGGGACGGTAAACTATGGCTACACCTTC. This translates into CASNPGTVNYGYTF.